This T cell receptor beta chain stems from a study of T-cell reconstitution after alpha-beta-depleted transplantation in children. Study results and limitations: Diversity of TCRbeta at day 60 was high in some patients, arising from surviving recipient T cells and thymic progenitors. T-cell counts and diversity at one year following transplant were attributed mainly to newly produced T cells.

Trimming took 5 bases from V and 1 from J, leaving 7 bases between them. CDR1 and CDR2 from the germline V gene are SQVTM and ANQGSEA. The CDR3 extends over 12 amino acids. This clonotype has just a few counts. The antigen is unknown. Unique molecular identifiers featured in how the TCRbeta library was prepared. TCRdb analysed the PCR reads with MiXCR anew, one entry per CDR3 protein. The sample records more than 200,000 distinct CDR3 sequences, 25% being singletons. The gene calls are TRBV29-1 and TRBJ2-3, with D unclear. This sequence was found in a girl aged 2-10 years with Fanconi anemia, due to receive a stem cell transplant. Sequenced here: PBMCs, sampled before TCRalphabeta/CD19-depleted stem cell transplant. In DNA, the CDR3 is TGCAGCGTTAGGGTTGGCACAGATACGCAGTATTTT. Translation: CSVRVGTDTQYF.